These 16 T cell receptor beta chains share one sample of origin, sequenced in a study of OX40 agonist ivuxolimab in advanced cancers. Profiling relied on immunoSEQ multiplex PCR, and the TCRdb table lists in-frame clones only, not all of them. This table has approximately 40,000 clones, around 92% appearing once. The specimen comprised CD4+ or CD8+ T cells sorted from blood, sampled in a trial of the OX40 agonist ivuxolimab. Every receptor here comes from an adult with an advanced solid tumor such as melanoma, head and neck, liver or kidney cancer.

The chain combines TRBV28 with TRBJ1-3, with D possibly TRBD1 on 5 matching bases. This CDR3 region has 17 residues. Germline V gene data show CDR1 as MDHEN and CDR2 as SYDVKM. Trimming took 5 bases from V and 5 from J, leaving 22 bases between them. This CDR3 is CASSPRRGELDRNTIYF. DNA of the CDR3: TGTGCCAGCAGTCCTCGGAGGGGCGAACTCGACCGAAACACCATATATTTT.

The J gene is TRBJ1-2, the V gene TRBV5-1; the D gene is possibly TRBD1 (6 bases). There are 14 residues in the CDR3. From germline, CDR1 is SGHRS and CDR2 YFSETQ. Between the trimmed V and J ends, which lost 4 bases and 2 bases, there was a span of 12 bases. CDR3 amino acids: CASSQGPLNYGYTF. The CDR3 nucleotides are TGCGCCAGCAGCCAGGGGCCTTTAAACTATGGCTACACCTTC. Full variable domain (missing parts from reference TRBV5-1 and TRBJ1-2): KAGVTQTPRYLIKTRGQQVTLSCSPISGHRSVSWYQQTPGQGLQFLFEYFSETQRNKGNFPGRFSGRQFSNSRSEMNVSTLELGDSALYLCASSQGPLNYGYTFGSGTRLTVV.

The chain carries TRBV7-6 and TRBJ1-1; D unclear. V dropped 4 bases and J dropped 3 bases, with 12 bases sitting between them. The germline V gene encodes CDR1 SGHVS and CDR2 FNYEAQ. The CDR3 covers 14 residues. The CDR3 nucleotides are TGTGCCAGCAGCTCTAGCCAAGCGGACACTGAAGCTTTCTTT. It translates to CASSSSQADTEAFF.

As regards this clone: Other DNA sequences in this sample translate to the same CDR3. The J gene is TRBJ2-3, the V gene TRBV7-3, with 7 bases lining up with TRBD2. CDR1 is SGHTA and CDR2 is FQGTGA in the germline V gene. J lost 0 bases, V lost 2 bases, and 2 bases had no gene match. This CDR3 comprises 15 residues. The CDR3, as DNA: TGTGCCAGCAGCTTACTAGCGGTTAGCACAGATACGCAGTATTTT. Translating it yields CASSLLAVSTDTQYF.

The chain is built from TRBV5-8 and TRBJ2-3; no clear D gene. Trimming stripped 4 bases from V and 2 bases from J, with 11 bases between. The CDR3 consists of 14 residues. From germline, CDR1 is SGHTS and CDR2 YDEGEE. The chain's CDR3 is CASSPLGYTDTQYF. In nucleotides, the CDR3 is TGTGCCAGCAGCCCATTAGGGTACACAGATACGCAGTATTTT.

The genes are TRBV11-3 and TRBJ2-2, with 8 bases lining up with TRBD2. CDR1 and CDR2 (germline): SGHNT, YENEEA. The CDR3 is made up of 18 amino acids. Losses at the gene ends were 5 bases for V and 0 bases for J; bases not matched to a gene: 11. In DNA, the CDR3 is TGTGCCAGCAGCGGCCGGGCTCCTAGCGGGCCGAACACCGGGGAGCTGTTTTTT. Its protein is CASSGRAPSGPNTGELFF.

The rearrangement joins TRBV7-6 to TRBJ2-5; TRBD2 matches at 9 bases. This CDR3 spans 14 amino acids. CDR1 is SGHVS, CDR2 FNYEAQ, per germline. Trimming took 3 bases from V and 5 from J; bases not matched to a gene: 4. The CDR3 protein is CASSLRLAAETQYF. CDR3 nucleotides: TGTGCCAGCAGCTTGAGACTAGCGGCGGAGACCCAGTACTTC.

This clone was seen a handful of times. CDR3 sequence reads: CASSDPRLSYNEQFF. CDR3 in DNA: TGTGCCAGCAGCGACCCGAGACTGTCATACAATGAGCAGTTCTTC. This chain links TRBV7-2 with TRBJ2-1; D gene uncertain. Trimming left V 5 bases short and J 4 bases short, with 15 bases between. The germline V gene has CDR1 SGHTA and CDR2 FQGNSA. The CDR3 runs 15 residues.

The rearrangement joins TRBV11-2 to TRBJ2-7, with TRBD2 matching 8 bases. Germline-derived CDR1 and CDR2 are SGHAT and FQNNGV. J lost 3 bases, V lost 7 bases, and 8 bases had no gene match. This CDR3 is 14 amino acids long. CDR3 amino acids: CASTSGLAGYEQYF. The DNA of the CDR3 is TGTGCCAGCACCTCCGGACTAGCAGGCTACGAGCAGTACTTC.

This rearrangement joins TRBV7-7 to TRBJ2-7; D possibly corresponds to TRBD2 (5 bases). Germline lookup yields CDR1 SSHAT and CDR2 FNYEAQ (reference sequence). The CDR3 is 13 amino acids. Trimming stripped 10 bases from V and 4 bases from J, with 17 bases between. The CDR3 spells CATRGLVAYEQYV. CDR3 DNA sequence: TGTGCCACCAGAGGGCTTGTCGCATACGAGCAGTACGTC.

The chain recombines TRBV4-3 with TRBJ2-1; either TRBD1 or TRBD2 may fit D (5 bases each). Germline V CDR1 and CDR2: LGHNA, YSLEER. V gave up 3 bases and J gave up 2 bases, with 14 bases separating them. The CDR3 runs 16 residues. The CDR3 nucleotides are TGCGCCAGCAGCCAGGACGGAATGGGGGCCTACAATGAGCAGTTCTTC. Translating gives CASSQDGMGAYNEQFF.

The chain is built from TRBV29-1 and TRBJ1-2; TRBD1 might be the D (6 bases). Germline V gene data show CDR1 as SQVTM and CDR2 as ANQGSEA. V gave up 6 bases and J gave up 8 bases, with 22 bases separating them. The length of the CDR3 is 14 residues. CDR3 amino acids: CSVGGGFSSLGYTF. For the CDR3, the DNA is TGCAGCGTAGGAGGGGGTTTTTCTAGCCTGGGCTACACCTTC.

This rearrangement joins TRBV7-2 to TRBJ1-6; D call uncertain. The V and J ends lost 8 bases and 6 bases respectively, with 8 bases between them. Germline V gives CDR1 SGHTA, CDR2 FQGNSA. This CDR3 is built from 12 residues. This CDR3 reads CASREGNSPLHF. The CDR3 nucleotides are TGTGCCAGCCGCGAAGGTAATTCACCCCTCCACTTT.

This chain connects TRBV27 to TRBJ2-3, with D tentatively TRBD2 (6 bases). This CDR3 spans 14 amino acids. Between the trimmed V and J ends, which lost 6 bases and 2 bases, there was a span of 12 bases. Germline values: CDR1 MNHEY, CDR2 SMNVEV (reference sequence). CDR3 DNA sequence: TGTGCCAGCAGCGAAGTGCGGGACACAGATACGCAGTATTTT. Translated: CASSEVRDTDTQYF.

The gene calls are TRBV5-8 and TRBJ1-5; D unresolved. The germline V gene encodes CDR1 SGHTS and CDR2 YDEGEE. The CDR3 extends over 15 amino acids. V was shortened by 2 bases and J by 8 bases, with 17 bases between the two germline ends. CDR3 loop: CASSFRSGFKEPQHF. The CDR3 nucleotides read TGTGCCAGCAGCTTCCGGAGTGGGTTTAAGGAGCCCCAGCATTTT.

The chain uses TRBV19 and TRBJ1-1; no clear D. The CDR3 has 14 residues. Trimming took 5 bases from V and 1 from J, leaving 11 bases between them. Germline V CDR1 and CDR2: LNHDA, SQIVND (reference sequence). The CDR3 sequence: CASSVGRGNTEAFF. CDR3 DNA sequence: TGTGCCAGTAGTGTGGGGAGAGGGAACACTGAAGCTTTCTTT.